This entry concerns a single T cell receptor (beta chain). Its antigen is unknown. Within one base of it there is no much larger clone, and no base qualities were kept. This sample is drawn from a study of blood T cell repertoires in COVID-19 (TCRdb year 2020). Concerning the study at large: The collaborator samples originated in the United States, Italy and Spain and spanned the acute and convalescent phases of COVID-19. HLA class I and class II types, where available, came from metadata supplied by the sample provider rather than from assay-based typing. The sample metadata nearly always contained a de-identified subject ID, COVID-19 status, age in years and sex. Subjects who had been exposed to COVID-19, were actively infected with it, or had recovered from it provided the deeply sampled blood TCRbeta repertoires that made up the dataset. The prospective study material was composed of cDNA or gDNA derived from T cells, B-cell-depleted T cells, or PBMCs. The samples were drawn from two sources: the first 160 participants of the ongoing ImmuneRACE study, and 950 to 1,500 subjects contributed by 6 global collaborators. The repertoires were made available in a free public database intended to serve as a resource for research on the immune response to SARS-CoV-2. Results and caveats for the whole study, not just this receptor: How much clinical and demographic metadata was included differed by source and by participant, and the metadata was provided uncurated.

TCRbeta CDR3 regions were amplified from genomic DNA using the immunoSEQ Assay, a bias-controlled multiplex PCR. In the source study's methods: Nucleated cell counts per sample were estimated from amplification of reference gene primers within the assay. Sequence reads were collapsed and filtered to measure the absolute abundance of every unique TCRbeta CDR3 rearrangement. For each sample, productive Simpson clonality was calculated as the square root of Simpson's diversity index over productive rearrangements. In its TCRdb copy, this immuneACCESS table keeps in-frame sequences only and misses some clones. Where compared with another copy, unresolved V genes explain less than half of these, and the others have no known cause. V and J calls and clone size are given by that table; D and trimming were obtained from the DNA. The sample table holds roughly 230,000 clones, of which about 82% were seen once. The ten top clones hold 5.1% of the sample.

Trimming at the junction amounts to 0 bases on V and 0 bases on J, and the germline ends lie 6 bases apart. Taken from the germline V gene, the CDR1 and CDR2 loops are SGHRS and YFSETQ. The CDR3, from cysteine to phenylalanine, totals 15 residues. This entry keeps only the CDR3 DNA: 45 bases, framed from base 1. One collaborating source in Seattle enrolled patients during active infection and followed them longitudinally through the course of disease. Each collaborating institution followed its own protocols to collect whole blood in K2EDTA tubes. For TCRbeta analysis, collaborator samples were shipped as frozen whole blood, as isolated PBMCs, or as DNA extracted from either sample type.

The rearrangement joined TRBV5-1 to TRBJ1-4; no confident D gene assignment can be made. The sample consisted of peripheral blood. The clonotype originates from a man aged 45-60 years with COVID-19, enrolled during active disease. CDR3 region: CASSLGQATNEKLFF. The sequenced DNA: TGCGCCAGCAGCTTGGGTCAGGCAACTAATGAAAAACTGTTTTTT.